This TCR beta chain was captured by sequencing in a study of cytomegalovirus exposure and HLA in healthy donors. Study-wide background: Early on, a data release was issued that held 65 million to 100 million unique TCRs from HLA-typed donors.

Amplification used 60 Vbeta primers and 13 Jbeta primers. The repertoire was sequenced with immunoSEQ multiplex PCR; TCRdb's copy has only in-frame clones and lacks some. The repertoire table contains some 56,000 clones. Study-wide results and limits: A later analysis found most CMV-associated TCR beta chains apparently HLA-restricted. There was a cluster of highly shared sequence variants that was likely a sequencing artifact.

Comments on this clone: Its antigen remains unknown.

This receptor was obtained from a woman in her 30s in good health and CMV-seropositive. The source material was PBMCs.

The CDR3, as DNA: TGTGCCAGCAGTTACTCACAGGGAGCTCAGTACTTC. It is translated as CASSYSQGAQYF. The rearrangement links TRBV6-5 to TRBJ2-5; perhaps TRBD1 as D (6 bases). There are 12 residues in the CDR3. The germline V gene encodes CDR1 MNHEY and CDR2 SVGAGI. With 0 bases removed from V and 11 bases from J, the gap between germline ends came to 10 bases.